This record covers a single T cell receptor (beta chain). Its antigen is not identified. Germline V gene lookup returns CDR1 ENHRY and CDR2 SYGVKD. Trimming left V 2 bases short and J 4 bases short, with 12 bases between. The CDR3 extends over 15 amino acids. The sample is drawn from a study of cytomegalovirus exposure and HLA in healthy donors. Study-wide results and limits: Researchers reported in a later analysis that a missense DCLRE1C variant was tied to TCR beta V- and J-gene trimming.

PCR employed 60 Vbeta and 13 Jbeta primers. Profiled with immunoSEQ multiplex PCR; TCRdb holds only in-frame clones, not every one. This sample has 120,000 or so clones, with about 15% found just once. The origin of this receptor is a female donor in good health and CMV-seropositive. Sequencing was carried out using PBMCs. The chain has TRBV10-3 and TRBJ2-1; possible D gene TRBD2, 7 bases. CDR3 sequence reads: CAISEQGTTYNEQFF. The CDR3, as DNA: TGTGCCATCAGTGAGCAGGGGACTACTTACAATGAGCAGTTCTTC.